This TCR beta chain comes out of a study of T cell changes during pregnancy in multiple sclerosis. There are 14 residues in the CDR3. With V trimmed by 5 bases and J by 5 bases, 5 bases remained unmatched. The germline gives CDR1 GTSNPN, CDR2 SVGIG (reference sequence). Produced via immunoSEQ multiplex PCR; TCRdb's table is partial and in-frame only. Here the sample spans 39,000 or so clones, around 91% being singletons. The sample holds one count of this clone. The specimen comprised CD8+ T cells from peripheral blood mononuclear cells, sampled in the first trimester of pregnancy. The rearrangement links TRBV30 to TRBJ2-2, with TRBD1 identical over 10 bases. The receptor's source is a female donor with multiple sclerosis, enrolled in a pregnancy study. The CDR3, as DNA: TGTGCCTGGGGATCGGGACAGGGGACCGGGGAGCTGTTTTTT. Encoded protein: CAWGSGQGTGELFF.